Ten or more counts support the clone carrying this T cell receptor beta chain. Antigen unknown. The V end was cut by 6 bases, the J end by 12 bases, with 12 bases between. This CDR3 has 11 residues. This record comes from a study of T cell repertoires in cytomegalovirus infection. In the study overall: CMV infection together with matching HLA type was indicated by public TCR beta signatures. Study-wide results and caveats: The ex vivo response showed dominance by HLA-C-restricted CMV-specific TCR beta clonotypes.

TCRdb analysed the reads with MiXCR anew, one entry per CDR3 protein. The repertoire holds around 350,000 distinct CDR3 sequences, with roughly 18% as singletons. The chain links TRBV12-3 or TRBV12-4 to TRBJ2-1; TRBD1 is a possible D gene (5 bases). This TCR was recovered from a human donor in good health (CMV status not recorded). Some clones in this sample may be carry-over from other donors' samples. The sequencing input was PBMCs. The CDR3 coding sequence is TGTGCCAGCAGAGGGGTAGGTCGGCAGTTCTTC. Translating it yields CASRGVGRQFF.